This T cell receptor (beta chain) was sequenced in a study of cytomegalovirus exposure and HLA in healthy donors. About the research overall: A preliminary data release comprised 80 million or so unique TCRs obtained from HLA-typed donors.

Study-level findings and limits: Presence/absence results assume similar sequencing depth per donor, which may not hold. Earlier analysis yielded a pattern in which most TCR beta V segments were productive about 90% or about 30% of the time. A later analysis linked a missense DCLRE1C variant to TCR beta V- and J-gene trimming.

The germline V gene encodes CDR1 SGHVS and CDR2 FQNEAQ. The V gene lost 2 bases and the J gene lost 6 bases, with 11 bases spanning the gap. The CDR3 covers 14 residues. PCR employed 60 Vbeta and 13 Jbeta primers. Only in-frame clones appear in the TCRdb table, and some are missing; sequencing was by immunoSEQ multiplex PCR. The table shows around 110,000 clones, with approximately 70% occurring only once. This clone occurred a few times. Its specificity is not known. This clonotype originated in a man younger than 45 in good health and CMV-seropositive. Sample: PBMCs. The chain uses TRBV7-8 and TRBJ2-1; D may be TRBD2 (5 bases). In DNA, the CDR3 is TGTGCCAGCAGCTTAATTGCCGGAGGCAATGAGCAGTTCTTC. It codes for CASSLIAGGNEQFF.